This TCR beta chain derives from a study of neoadjuvant nivolumab and ipilimumab in lung cancer. Study-wide results and limits: Pathologic regression was not significantly tied to TCR clonality. TCR richness and clonality were higher in tumors than adjacent uninvolved lung. Blood richness before therapy tracked richness in tumors resected after neoadjuvant therapy.

TCRdb's table, derived via immunoSEQ multiplex PCR, lists solely in-frame clones and lacks some. The sample lists about 18,000 clones, 87% seen once, with less than 2.5% in the top ten. Germline CDR1 GTSNPN, CDR2 SVGIG (reference sequence). This CDR3 has 13 amino acids. V lost 3 bases and J lost 3, with 12 bases in between. Of note for this clone: As yet, its antigen is unknown.

The J gene is TRBJ2-7, the V gene TRBV30, with D tentatively TRBD1 (6 bases). The sample was peripheral blood, taken before neoadjuvant nivolumab, alone or with ipilimumab. This clonotype was sampled from an adult with non-small cell lung cancer. Here the CDR3 DNA reads TGTGCCTGGAGGGGACATAGAGACTACGAGCAGTACTTC. Encoded protein: CAWRGHRDYEQYF. Based on the CDR3 plus reference TRBV30 and TRBJ2-7, the full variable domain is SQTIHQWPATLVQPVGSPLSLECTVEGTSNPNLYWYRQAAGRGLQLLFYSVGIGQISSEVPQNLSASRPQDRQFILSSKKLLLSDSGFYLCAWRGHRDYEQYFGPGTRLTVT.